This T cell receptor beta chain was captured by sequencing in a study of T cells in Graves' hyperthyroidism and ophthalmopathy. Whole-study findings and limits: Ophthalmopathy was separated from stable hyperthyroidism by a 13 V-J model. Blood shared most expanded thyroid clonotypes above 0.001.

It was uncontrolled infection, other autoimmune disease, pregnancy or lactation that excluded patients. This clonotype was counted between two and nine times. As yet, its antigen is unknown. Researchers took RNA transcripts and amplified the TCR beta CDR3 regions from them. First-round RT-PCR targeting the TCR CDR3 was performed with the HTBI primer set. TCRdb analysed the multiplex PCR reads with MiXCR anew, one entry per CDR3 protein. The sample includes about 250,000 distinct CDR3 sequences, almost 25% seen only once; the top ten take about a third. CDR3 length: 14 residues. V lost 5 bases and J 6 bases, leaving 17 bases between the germline ends. Germline CDR1 SGHVS, CDR2 FQNEAQ.

The TCR was taken from a woman aged 40 to 50 with Graves' ophthalmopathy. The chain combines TRBV7-8 with TRBJ2-7; D remains ambiguous. The sample consisted of blood. In DNA, the CDR3 is TGTGCCAGCAGCCTAGATCGCTGGACCCTCGAGCAGTACTTC. Amino acid sequence: CASSLDRWTLEQYF. The whole variable domain, remainder taken from reference TRBV7-8 and TRBJ2-7, is GAGVSQSPRYKVAKRGQDVALRCDPISGHVSLFWYQQALGQGPEFLTYFQNEAQLDKSGLPSDRFFAERPEGSVSTLKIQRTQQEDSAVYLCASSLDRWTLEQYFGPGTRLTVT.